The next 7 T cell receptor beta chains were all read from a single sample in a study of identical twins. TCRdb re-analysed the 5' RACE reads in MiXCR, keeping a single row per CDR3 protein. This table has 250,000 to 300,000 distinct CDR3 sequences, 7.5% to 9.5% appearing once. These same data were also listed under a study on yellow fever vaccine responses in identical twins.

The sequencing sample was made of CD8+ T cells sorted from blood. These receptors originate from a woman in her late teens or twenties in good health.

This clonotype was observed a handful of times. The V gene is TRBV12-3 or TRBV12-4, the J gene TRBJ2-5, with 12 bases lining up with TRBD2. The CDR3 consists of 19 residues. V lost 2 bases to trimming and J lost 2 bases; unmatched junction nucleotides: 12. In DNA form, the CDR3 reads TGTGCCAGCAGTTTAATGTTCAGGACTAGCGGGAACCTTCAAGAGACCCAGTACTTC. Its protein product is CASSLMFRTSGNLQETQYF.

This clonotype was recorded at least ten times. The chain combines TRBV30 with TRBJ2-3; a possible D gene is TRBD2 (6 bases). V was cut by 2 bases and J by 0 bases, with 15 bases left in between. The CDR3 extends over 16 amino acids. CDR1 is GTSNPN and CDR2 is SVGIG in the germline V gene (reference sequence). The CDR3 loop is CAWSWGTGISTDTQYF. CDR3 coding DNA: TGTGCCTGGAGTTGGGGGACTGGCATAAGCACAGATACGCAGTATTTT.

This clonotype has just a few counts. The V gene is TRBV6-5, the J gene TRBJ1-6; maybe TRBD1 (5 bases). This CDR3 is 16 amino acids long. The V end lost 6 bases, the J end lost 5 bases, and 17 bases lay between the germline ends. Germline CDR1 is MNHEY and CDR2 is SVGAGI. Here the CDR3 reads CASSPSEGRNNSPLHF. The CDR3, as DNA: TGTGCCAGCAGCCCATCTGAGGGGAGGAATAATTCACCCCTCCACTTT.

This clonotype was detected a few times. The chain links TRBV4-3 to TRBJ2-1; no clear D gene. The germline V gene encodes CDR1 LGHNA and CDR2 YSLEER. This CDR3 spans 14 amino acids. Trimming stripped 3 bases from V and 2 bases from J, with 8 bases between. The CDR3, as DNA: TGCGCCAGCAGCCAGAATCCGACCTACAATGAGCAGTTCTTC. Its translation is CASSQNPTYNEQFF.

V is TRBV29-1 and J is TRBJ2-1; the D gene is possibly TRBD2 (5 bases). Deletions cut 2 bases from V and 9 bases from J, with 11 bases between. Germline CDR1 is SQVTM and CDR2 is ANQGSEA. The CDR3 contains 12 residues. The CDR3 sequence: CSVERHEGEQFF. The CDR3 DNA is TGCAGCGTTGAAAGGCATGAGGGTGAGCAGTTCTTC.

This clonotype was seen more than once but under ten times. V gene TRBV6-2 or TRBV6-3 combines with J gene TRBJ2-7, with 7 bases identical to TRBD2. After removal of 7 bases from V and 4 bases from J, the junction contained 10 bases not matched to a gene. The germline V gene encodes CDR1 MNHEY and CDR2 SVGEGT. The CDR3 totals 14 residues. CDR3 DNA sequence: TGTGCCAGCACCACCGGGACTACCTATTACGAGCAGTACTTC. Protein product: CASTTGTTYYEQYF.

By its share, this clonotype is medium-sized (0.01 to 0.1%). This chain connects TRBV9 to TRBJ2-4; either TRBD1 or TRBD2 may fit D (5 bases each). CDR3 length: 15 residues. Germline loops: CDR1 SGDLS, CDR2 YYNGEE. V lost 0 bases to trimming and J lost 3 bases, with 10 bases between them. CDR3 loop: CASSVAWDGKNIQYF. In DNA form, the CDR3 reads TGTGCCAGCAGCGTAGCCTGGGACGGCAAAAACATTCAGTACTTC. Filled out from reference TRBV9 and TRBJ2-4, the complete variable domain reads DSGVTQTPKHLITATGQRVTLRCSPRSGDLSVYWYQQSLDQGLQFLIQYYNGEERAKGNILERFSAQQFPDLHSELNLSSLELGDSALYFCASSVAWDGKNIQYFGAGTRLSVL.